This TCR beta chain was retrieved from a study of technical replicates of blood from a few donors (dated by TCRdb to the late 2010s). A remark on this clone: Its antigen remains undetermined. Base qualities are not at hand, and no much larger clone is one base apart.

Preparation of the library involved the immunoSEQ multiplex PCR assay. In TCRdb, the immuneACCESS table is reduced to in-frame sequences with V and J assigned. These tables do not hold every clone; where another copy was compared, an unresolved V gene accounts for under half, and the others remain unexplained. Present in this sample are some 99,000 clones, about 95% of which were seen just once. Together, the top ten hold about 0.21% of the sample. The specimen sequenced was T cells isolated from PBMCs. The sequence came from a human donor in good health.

The bases are TGTGCCAGCAGACGACAGGGGCTAGCTTCTTACAATGAGCAGTTCTTC. This translates into CASRRQGLASYNEQFF. Recombination linked TRBV7-8 to TRBJ2-1, with 8 middle bases fitting TRBD1. Based on the germline V gene, the CDR1 and CDR2 sequences are SGHVS and FQNEAQ. Clipping removes 6 bases from V and 4 bases from J, with 11 as the unmatched junction base count. The CDR3 numbers 16 residues from cysteine through phenylalanine. Only the CDR3 part of the read is kept: 48 bases, read in frame from the first base.